The rows below give T cell receptor beta chains drawn from one sample of a study of blood T cell repertoires in COVID-19. Profiling relied on immunoSEQ multiplex PCR, and the TCRdb table lists in-frame clones only, not all of them. The sample shows tens of thousands of clones, around 87% of them seen only once. Sequencing was carried out using peripheral blood. All receptors come from a human donor in a cohort sampled during active COVID-19. Each CDR3 is given with its conserved first and last residue.

J gene: TRBJ2-3; V gene: TRBV7-7; CDR3 length: 15; CDR3 protein: CASSLAGGSTDTQYF
J gene: TRBJ2-1; V gene: TRBV11-3; CDR3 length: 15; CDR3 protein: CASSLGQLPYNEQFF
J gene: TRBJ2-2; V gene: TRBV18; CDR3 length: 16; CDR3 protein: CASSPPRTGASGELFF
J gene: TRBJ1-3; V gene: TRBV28; CDR3 length: 13; CDR3 protein: CASSDSSGNTIYF
J gene: TRBJ2-1; V gene: TRBV7-3; CDR3 length: 15; CDR3 protein: CASSSLAGAFGEQFF
J gene: TRBJ1-5; V gene: TRBV23-1; CDR3 length: 14; CDR3 protein: CASGKQGNNQPQHF
J gene: TRBJ1-4; V gene: TRBV4-2; CDR3 length: 17; CDR3 protein: CASSQKAGAQGNEKLFF
J gene: TRBJ2-5; V gene: TRBV28; CDR3 length: 17; CDR3 protein: CASSSPRQGQTQETQYF
J gene: TRBJ1-3; V gene: TRBV28; CDR3 length: 14; CDR3 protein: CARQGHPSGNTIYF
J gene: TRBJ2-7; V gene: TRBV28; CDR3 length: 15; CDR3 protein: CASSSFGQASYEQYF
J gene: TRBJ1-6; V gene: TRBV6-2/TRBV6-3; CDR3 length: 14; CDR3 protein: CASSDQVDNSPLHF
J gene: TRBJ2-1; V gene: TRBV14; CDR3 length: 19; CDR3 protein: CASSPRRLAGDGGSNEQFF
J gene: TRBJ1-5; V gene: TRBV19; CDR3 length: 15; CDR3 protein: CASSIDLDSNQPQHF
J gene: TRBJ2-7; V gene: TRBV28; CDR3 length: 10; CDR3 protein: CASSRNEQYF
J gene: TRBJ2-1; V gene: TRBV27; CDR3 length: 14; CDR3 protein: CASSGTRMSNEQFF
J gene: TRBJ1-1; V gene: TRBV4-2; CDR3 length: 17; CDR3 protein: CASSPRDRGYGNTEAFF
J gene: TRBJ1-5; V gene: TRBV28; CDR3 length: 15; CDR3 protein: CASRPRVRGNQPQHF
J gene: TRBJ1-4; V gene: TRBV14; CDR3 length: 18; CDR3 protein: CASSQDIEEADSGEKLFF
J gene: TRBJ2-1; V gene: TRBV27; CDR3 length: 14; CDR3 protein: CASTTDRMYNEQFF
J gene: TRBJ1-1; V gene: TRBV10-2; CDR3 length: 12; CDR3 protein: CATHGGNTEAFF
J gene: TRBJ2-7; V gene: TRBV27; CDR3 length: 15; CDR3 protein: CASSLSSGTSYEQYF
J gene: TRBJ2-6; V gene: TRBV9; CDR3 length: 14; CDR3 protein: CASSARLGANVLTF
J gene: TRBJ1-2; V gene: TRBV7-9; CDR3 length: 16; CDR3 protein: CASSLARDRILYGYTF
J gene: TRBJ1-5; V gene: TRBV20-1; CDR3 length: 13; CDR3 protein: CSASEQVNQPQHF
J gene: TRBJ2-7; V gene: TRBV24-1; CDR3 length: 15; CDR3 protein: CATSDRLDRGREQYF
J gene: TRBJ2-5; V gene: TRBV5-4; CDR3 length: 15; CDR3 protein: CASSSPRRGEETQYF
J gene: TRBJ2-3; V gene: TRBV7-3; CDR3 length: 18; CDR3 protein: CASSLTASGSSSTDTQYF
J gene: TRBJ1-4; V gene: TRBV6-6; CDR3 length: 14; CDR3 protein: CASSYGGSNEKLFF
J gene: TRBJ2-3; V gene: TRBV11-2; CDR3 length: 13; CDR3 protein: CASSSSTSGKSGF
J gene: TRBJ2-1; V gene: TRBV7-9; CDR3 length: 17; CDR3 protein: CASSPKPLAGGPDEQFF
J gene: TRBJ1-3; V gene: TRBV4-3; CDR3 length: 15; CDR3 protein: CASSPSDSQGNTIYF
J gene: TRBJ1-5; V gene: TRBV2; CDR3 length: 13; CDR3 protein: CASRQTGEQPQHF
J gene: TRBJ1-4; V gene: TRBV18; CDR3 length: 14; CDR3 protein: CASSPSGHNEKLFF
J gene: TRBJ1-5; V gene: TRBV19; CDR3 length: 14; CDR3 protein: CASKVIGGRQPQHF
J gene: TRBJ1-1; V gene: TRBV7-8; CDR3 length: 15; CDR3 protein: CASSLGDRGSTEAFF
J gene: TRBJ1-4; V gene: TRBV2; CDR3 length: 14; CDR3 protein: CASIPGETNEKLFF
J gene: TRBJ2-1; V gene: TRBV9; CDR3 length: 15; CDR3 protein: CASSATSGGYNEQFF
J gene: TRBJ1-1; V gene: TRBV15; CDR3 length: 15; CDR3 protein: CATSSRTGMTAEAFF
J gene: TRBJ1-2; V gene: TRBV19; CDR3 length: 16; CDR3 protein: CASSGEWGPTNYGYTF
J gene: TRBJ2-3; V gene: TRBV9; CDR3 length: 13; CDR3 protein: CASSVRTADTQYF
J gene: TRBJ2-7; V gene: TRBV6-6; CDR3 length: 13; CDR3 protein: CASSYEGARPPGF
J gene: TRBJ2-1; V gene: TRBV7-8; CDR3 length: 13; CDR3 protein: CASSLARLREQFF